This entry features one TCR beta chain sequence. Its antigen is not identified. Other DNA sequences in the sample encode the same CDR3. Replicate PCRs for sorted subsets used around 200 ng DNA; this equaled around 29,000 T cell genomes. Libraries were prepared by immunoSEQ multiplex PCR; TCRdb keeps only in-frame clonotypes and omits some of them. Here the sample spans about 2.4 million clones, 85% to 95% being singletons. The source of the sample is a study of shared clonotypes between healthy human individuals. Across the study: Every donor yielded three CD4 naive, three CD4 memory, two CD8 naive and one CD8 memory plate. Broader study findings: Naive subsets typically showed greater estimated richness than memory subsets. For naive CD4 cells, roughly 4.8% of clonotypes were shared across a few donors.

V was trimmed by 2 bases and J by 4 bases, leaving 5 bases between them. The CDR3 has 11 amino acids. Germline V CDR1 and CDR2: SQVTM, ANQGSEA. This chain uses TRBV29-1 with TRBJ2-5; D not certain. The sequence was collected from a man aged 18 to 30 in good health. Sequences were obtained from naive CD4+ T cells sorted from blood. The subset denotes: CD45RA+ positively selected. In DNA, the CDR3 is TGCAGCGTTGAAATGGGAGAGACCCAGTACTTC. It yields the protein CSVEMGETQYF.